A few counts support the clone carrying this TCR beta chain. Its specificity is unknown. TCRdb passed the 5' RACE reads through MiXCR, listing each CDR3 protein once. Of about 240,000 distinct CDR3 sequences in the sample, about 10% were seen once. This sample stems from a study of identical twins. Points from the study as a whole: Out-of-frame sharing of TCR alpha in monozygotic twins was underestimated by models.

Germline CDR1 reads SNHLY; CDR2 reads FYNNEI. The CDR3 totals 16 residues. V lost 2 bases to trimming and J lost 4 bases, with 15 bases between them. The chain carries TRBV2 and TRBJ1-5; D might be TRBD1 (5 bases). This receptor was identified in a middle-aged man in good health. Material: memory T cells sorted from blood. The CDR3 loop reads CASSERVGTENQPQHF. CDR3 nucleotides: TGTGCCAGCAGTGAAAGGGTAGGGACGGAAAATCAGCCCCAGCATTTT.